This T cell receptor (beta chain) was sequenced for a study of blood T cell repertoires in COVID-19. Study details: Italy, Spain and the United States were the sources of the convalescent and acute COVID-19 samples.

This CDR3 is built from 15 residues. V shed 3 bases and J 1 base; nucleotides not matched to a gene: 5. CDR1 and CDR2 (germline): SEHNR, FQNEAQ (reference sequence). How the authors handled the data: How many nucleated cells were present was estimated from reference gene primer amplification. The repertoire was sequenced with immunoSEQ multiplex PCR; TCRdb's copy has only in-frame clones and lacks some. The V and J calls and the clone size are those of that table, but D and trimming were determined from the DNA. The sample records about 71,000 clones, roughly 82% being singletons. The origin of this receptor is a woman older than 75 with acute or convalescent COVID-19. The genes are TRBV7-9 and TRBJ1-1; 7 positions match TRBD1. Material: peripheral blood. CDR3 DNA sequence: TGTGCCAGCAGCTTGGGGGGACAGAAGAACACTGAAGCTTTCTTT. Residues: CASSLGGQKNTEAFF.